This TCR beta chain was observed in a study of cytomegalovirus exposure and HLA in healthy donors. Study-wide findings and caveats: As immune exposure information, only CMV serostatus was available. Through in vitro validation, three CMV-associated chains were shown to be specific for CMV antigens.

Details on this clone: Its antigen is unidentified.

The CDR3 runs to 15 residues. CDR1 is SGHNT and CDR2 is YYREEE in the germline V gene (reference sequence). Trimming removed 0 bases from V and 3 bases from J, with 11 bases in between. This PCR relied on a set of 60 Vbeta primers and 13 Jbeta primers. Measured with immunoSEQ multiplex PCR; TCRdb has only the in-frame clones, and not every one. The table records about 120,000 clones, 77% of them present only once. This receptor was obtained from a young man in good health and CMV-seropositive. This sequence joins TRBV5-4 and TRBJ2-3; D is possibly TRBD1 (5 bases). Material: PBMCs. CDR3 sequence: CASSLAGFSTDTQYF. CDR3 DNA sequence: TGTGCCAGCAGCTTGGCAGGGTTCAGTACAGATACGCAGTATTTT.